This passage covers 21 T cell receptor beta chains from one sample sequenced in a study of beta chain features in type 1 diabetes. Study-wide findings and caveats: Within each of all four CD4+ subsets, Type 1 diabetes patients had TCRB CDR3s that were moderately but significantly shorter.

Antigen specificity for these receptors is unknown. Expressed TCRB transcripts got sequenced, as all isolated RNA was reverse transcribed. Only in-frame clones appear in the TCRdb table, and some are missing; sequencing was by immunoSEQ multiplex PCR. Seen here are about 190,000 clones, roughly 8% observed once, and the top ten hold about 0.5%. The source material was central memory CD4+ T cells from blood. These receptors all come from a man aged 18 to 35 with type 1 diabetes.

This clone has ten or more counts. The rearrangement uses TRBV28 and TRBJ2-1; 11 bases are a match to TRBD2. This CDR3 spans 14 amino acids. The ends lost 8 bases at V and 5 bases at J; junction bases unmatched: 5. Germline CDR1 MDHEN, CDR2 SYDVKM. This CDR3 reads CASGLAGGNNEQFF. The CDR3 nucleotides are TGTGCCAGCGGATTAGCGGGGGGGAACAATGAGCAGTTCTTC.

This clone has a handful of counts. The rearrangement joins TRBV19 to TRBJ1-5; D not resolved. The CDR3 contains 12 residues. Germline V gene lookup returns CDR1 LNHDA and CDR2 SQIVND (reference sequence). V was shortened by 5 bases and J by 8 bases, with 10 bases between the two germline ends. In DNA form, the CDR3 reads TGTGCCAGTAGTTTGAGGTTGGAGCCCCAGCATTTT. It encodes CASSLRLEPQHF.

The V call is TRBV14, the J call TRBJ2-1; TRBD2 matches at 9 bases. V dropped 1 base and J dropped 12; count of bases not matched to a gene: 10. The CDR3 length is 15 residues. Germline V CDR1 and CDR2: SGHDN, FVKESK. The CDR3 here is CASSQVGLAHTGQFF. In nucleotides, the CDR3 is TGTGCCAGCAGCCAAGTGGGACTAGCCCATACGGGGCAGTTCTTC.

This clone was seen a handful of times. The rearrangement links TRBV19 to TRBJ2-7; 7 bases match TRBD1. CDR1 and CDR2 from the germline V gene are LNHDA and SQIVND (reference sequence). This CDR3 is 13 amino acids long. The junction had 7 bases not matched to a gene; V was cut back by 7 bases and J by 4 bases. CDR3: CASTGPGGYEQYF. CDR3 nucleotides: TGTGCCAGTACCGGGCCAGGGGGTTACGAGCAGTACTTC.

The rearrangement uses TRBV6-5 and TRBJ2-3; D ambiguous. This CDR3 comprises 16 residues. V was shortened by 2 bases and J by 4 bases, with 16 bases between the two germline ends. Looked up from germline, CDR1 is MNHEY and CDR2 is SVGAGI. The chain's CDR3 is CASSYRGSVKPDTQYF. The CDR3 DNA sequence: TGTGCCAGCAGTTACAGAGGCAGCGTGAAGCCAGATACGCAGTATTTT.

The genes are TRBV6-6 and TRBJ2-7, with 9 bases identical to TRBD2. The CDR3 is made up of 16 amino acids. J was trimmed by 2 bases and V by 0 bases; bases with no gene match: 5. Germline V CDR1 and CDR2: MNHNY, SVGAGI (reference sequence). CDR3 coding DNA: TGTGCCAGCAGTTACTCGGTTAGCGGGGGAACCTACGAGCAGTACTTC. Translation gives CASSYSVSGGTYEQYF.

This clone was observed at least ten times. The V call is TRBV29-1, the J call TRBJ2-6, with D hard to call. Germline values: CDR1 SQVTM, CDR2 ANQGSEA. Trimming pared 7 bases from V and 1 base from J, leaving 11 bases between. CDR3 length: 14 residues. This chain's CDR3 is CSALSGSGANVLTF. CDR3 in DNA: TGCAGCGCCCTGAGTGGTTCTGGGGCCAACGTCCTGACTTTC.

This clone was seen more than once but under ten times. The DNA of the CDR3 is TGTGCCAGCAGCCCGGGACAGGGGCATGAAAAACTGTTTTTT. The encoded protein is CASSPGQGHEKLFF. This chain uses TRBV5-4 with TRBJ1-4, with 10 positions matching TRBD1. V shed 4 bases and J 6 bases; nucleotides not matched to a gene: 3. The CDR3 runs 14 residues. Per the germline V gene, CDR1 is SGHNT and CDR2 is YYREEE (reference sequence).

This clone was observed a handful of times. The chain recombines TRBV18 with TRBJ2-7; D is ambiguous. Germline V gene sequence: CDR1 KGHSH, CDR2 LQKENI. V gave up 2 bases and J gave up 4 bases, with 12 bases separating them. This CDR3 is 14 amino acids long. CDR3 residues: CASSPDSLPYEQYF. The CDR3 bases are TGTGCCAGCTCACCAGATAGCCTACCTTACGAGCAGTACTTC.

This clone was recorded a few times. This chain connects TRBV6-1 to TRBJ2-5; no firm D call. This CDR3 is 12 amino acids long. Trimming removed 2 bases at V and 7 bases at J, with 8 bases between. Germline CDR1 MNHNS, CDR2 SASEGT. The CDR3 reads CASSEQAGTQYF. The CDR3 region has the DNA TGTGCCAGCAGTGAACAGGCCGGGACCCAGTACTTC.

The chain uses TRBV4-3 and TRBJ2-5; TRBD1 matches 9 bases. Germline assignment: CDR1 LGHNA and CDR2 YSLEER. This CDR3 region has 13 residues. Losses at the gene ends were 7 bases for V and 3 bases for J; bases not matched to a gene: 3. The CDR3 DNA reads as TGCGCCAGCAACCGACAGGGGGAAGAGACCCAGTACTTC. Protein: CASNRQGEETQYF.

The V and J genes are TRBV30 and TRBJ2-3; tentative D call: TRBD2 (5 bases). CDR1 is GTSNPN, CDR2 SVGIG, per germline (reference sequence). Between the trimmed V and J ends, which lost 4 bases and 0 bases, there was a span of 8 bases. The CDR3 is 13 residues long. CDR3 sequence reads: CAWTEGSTDTQYF. Here the CDR3 DNA reads TGTGCCTGGACCGAGGGTAGCACAGATACGCAGTATTTT. The entire variable domain, with the rest obtained from reference TRBV30 and TRBJ2-3, is as follows: SQTIHQWPATLVQPVGSPLSLECTVEGTSNPNLYWYRQAAGRGLQLLFYSVGIGQISSEVPQNLSASRPQDRQFILSSKKLLLSDSGFYLCAWTEGSTDTQYFGPGTRLTVL.

This clone was observed a few times. The chain has TRBV2 and TRBJ2-6, with a tentative D call TRBD2 (5 bases). Germline CDR1 SNHLY, CDR2 FYNNEI. The length of the CDR3 is 16 residues. With 7 bases removed from V and 2 bases from J, the gap between germline ends came to 15 bases. This chain's CDR3 is CASKVPRAAGANVLTF. CDR3 DNA: TGTGCCAGCAAGGTCCCGCGGGCGGCTGGGGCCAACGTCCTGACTTTC.

The V and J genes are TRBV18 and TRBJ2-7; D gene uncertain. The V gene lost 6 bases and the J gene lost 5 bases, with 17 bases spanning the gap. Germline loops: CDR1 KGHSH, CDR2 LQKENI. The length of the CDR3 is 14 residues. DNA for the CDR3: TGTGCCAGCTCCCGCGCGGTGACCCCCGACGAGCAGTACTTC. Its protein is CASSRAVTPDEQYF.

This clone was detected a few times. V and J are TRBV5-1 and TRBJ1-1; possibly TRBD1 for D (5 bases). In germline, CDR1 is SGHRS, CDR2 YFSETQ. The V end was cut by 4 bases, the J end by 2 bases, with 18 bases between. The CDR3 loop spans 16 amino acids. The CDR3 is CASSVDFGAGNTEAFF. CDR3 DNA sequence: TGCGCCAGCAGCGTCGACTTTGGGGCGGGAAACACTGAAGCTTTCTTT. The entire variable domain, with the rest obtained from reference TRBV5-1 and TRBJ1-1, is as follows: KAGVTQTPRYLIKTRGQQVTLSCSPISGHRSVSWYQQTPGQGLQFLFEYFSETQRNKGNFPGRFSGRQFSNSRSEMNVSTLELGDSALYLCASSVDFGAGNTEAFFGQGTRLTVV.

The chain uses TRBV5-4 and TRBJ2-5, with 8 bases that match TRBD2. The trim removed 9 bases at V and 3 bases at J, leaving 10 bases unmatched. This CDR3 has 14 residues. The germline gives CDR1 SGHNT, CDR2 YYREEE (reference sequence). This CDR3 is CATLRRGGEETQYF. For the CDR3, the DNA is TGTGCCACCCTAAGACGGGGGGGGGAAGAGACCCAGTACTTC.

This clone was seen only a few times. The J gene is TRBJ1-1, the V gene TRBV4-3; possible D gene TRBD1, 5 bases. The CDR3 contains 13 residues. The V end was cut by 0 bases, the J end by 3 bases, with 5 bases between. CDR1 LGHNA and CDR2 YSLEER come from the germline V gene. As DNA, the CDR3 is TGCGCCAGCAGCCAAGAGACAGACACTGAAGCTTTCTTT. This translates into CASSQETDTEAFF.

The chain uses TRBV30 and TRBJ1-1; D perhaps matches TRBD1 (5 bases). The CDR3 covers 16 residues. Germline V gene sequence: CDR1 GTSNPN, CDR2 SVGIG (reference sequence). V was cut by 3 bases and J by 1 base, with 18 bases left in between. In DNA, the CDR3 is TGTGCCTGGAGCACCGCTAACTTAGACAGGAACACTGAAGCTTTCTTT. Translating gives CAWSTANLDRNTEAFF.

Here the CDR3 reads CASSRGQGYETQYF. The CDR3, as DNA: TGTGCCAGCAGCCGTGGACAGGGCTACGAGACCCAGTACTTC. This chain links TRBV7-7 with TRBJ2-5; 8 bases are shared with TRBD1. CDR3 length equals 14 residues. Germline CDR1 SSHAT, CDR2 FNYEAQ (reference sequence). V was pared by 5 bases and J by 5 bases, with 7 bases of the junction left unmatched.

This clone was detected only a few times. The rearrangement links TRBV28 to TRBJ2-7, with D possibly matching TRBD1 (5 bases). This CDR3 region has 13 residues. With 8 bases removed from V and 3 bases from J, the gap between germline ends came to 14 bases. Per the germline V gene, CDR1 is MDHEN and CDR2 is SYDVKM. CDR3 protein: CASAWGRVYEQYF. DNA for the CDR3: TGTGCCAGCGCTTGGGGCAGGGTCTACGAGCAGTACTTC.

The chain joins TRBV9 to TRBJ1-6, with D uncertain. The CDR3 contains 14 residues. CDR1 and CDR2 from the germline V gene are SGDLS and YYNGEE. V lost 1 base and J 7 bases, leaving 9 bases between the germline ends. The CDR3 is CASSVRHLNSPLHF. The CDR3 DNA is TGTGCCAGCAGCGTAAGACATCTAAATTCACCCCTCCACTTT.